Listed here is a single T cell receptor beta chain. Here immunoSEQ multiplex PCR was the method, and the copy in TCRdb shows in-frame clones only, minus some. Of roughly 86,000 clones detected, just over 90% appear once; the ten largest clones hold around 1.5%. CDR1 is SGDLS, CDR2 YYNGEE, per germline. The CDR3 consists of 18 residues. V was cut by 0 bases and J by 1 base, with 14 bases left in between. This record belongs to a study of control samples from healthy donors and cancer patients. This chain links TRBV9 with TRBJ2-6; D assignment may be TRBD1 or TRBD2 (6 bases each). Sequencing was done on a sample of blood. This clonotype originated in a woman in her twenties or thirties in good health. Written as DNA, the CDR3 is TGTGCCAGCAGCGTAGCTGGTGGAGGGGGGTCTGGGGCCAACGTCCTGACTTTC. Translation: CASSVAGGGGSGANVLTF. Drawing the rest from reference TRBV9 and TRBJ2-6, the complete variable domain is DSGVTQTPKHLITATGQRVTLRCSPRSGDLSVYWYQQSLDQGLQFLIQYYNGEERAKGNILERFSAQQFPDLHSELNLSSLELGDSALYFCASSVAGGGGSGANVLTFGAGSRLTVL.